These T cell receptor beta chains were read from a single sample in a study of post-analysis software for immune sequencing data. TCRdb passed the PCR reads through MiXCR, listing each CDR3 protein once. The data contain hundreds of thousands of distinct CDR3 sequences, approximately 45% of them singletons. Material for sequencing was blood. These TCRs come from a girl aged 10 to 17 with multiple sclerosis. CDR3s include the opening cysteine and the closing phenylalanine or tryptophan. The D gene is left open where the match is weak. Where a row states a size, it is once, few, many or the class of an expanded clone; other rows omit it.

v_gene: TRBV6-2/TRBV6-3; abundance: -; j_gene: TRBJ2-1; d_gene: -; CDR3aa: CASSYSFWDFKAYNEQFF; CDR3nt: TGTGCCAGCAGTTACTCCTTTTGGGACTTCAAGGCCTACAATGAGCAGTTCTTC
v_gene: TRBV10-3; abundance: -; j_gene: TRBJ2-3; d_gene: TRBD2; CDR3aa: CAISESAGDSTDTQYF; CDR3nt: TGTGCCATCAGTGAGTCTGCGGGGGATAGCACAGATACGCAGTATTTT
v_gene: TRBV9; abundance: -; j_gene: TRBJ2-1; d_gene: -; CDR3aa: CASSVAGLHSYNEQFF; CDR3nt: TGTGCCAGCAGCGTAGCTGGGCTCCACTCCTACAATGAGCAGTTCTTC
v_gene: TRBV6-6; abundance: few; j_gene: TRBJ1-2; d_gene: -; CDR3aa: CASSYGYGYTF; CDR3nt: TGTGCCAGCAGTTACGGCTATGGCTACACCTTC
v_gene: TRBV9; abundance: few; j_gene: TRBJ2-7; d_gene: TRBD1; CDR3aa: CASSPRQGPYEQYF; CDR3nt: TGTGCCAGCAGCCCGCGACAGGGGCCCTACGAGCAGTACTTC
v_gene: TRBV28; abundance: -; j_gene: TRBJ2-5; d_gene: TRBD1; CDR3aa: CASSSTGEEVSGETQYF; CDR3nt: TGTGCCAGCAGTTCTACAGGGGAAGAGGTATCAGGAGAGACCCAGTACTTC
v_gene: TRBV10-3; abundance: -; j_gene: TRBJ2-7; d_gene: -; CDR3aa: CASAGSSYEQYF; CDR3nt: TGTGCCTCGGCGGGAAGCTCCTACGAGCAGTACTTC
v_gene: TRBV20-1; abundance: -; j_gene: TRBJ1-4; d_gene: TRBD1; CDR3aa: CSARTGESRKLFF; CDR3nt: TGCAGTGCTAGGACAGGGGAGTCTCGAAAACTGTTTTTT
v_gene: TRBV16; abundance: -; j_gene: TRBJ1-2; d_gene: TRBD1; CDR3aa: CASSHGQGGNYGYTF; CDR3nt: TGTGCCAGCAGCCACGGACAGGGGGGTAACTATGGCTACACCTTC
v_gene: TRBV7-2; abundance: few; j_gene: TRBJ2-3; d_gene: -; CDR3aa: CASSLSGHTDTQYF; CDR3nt: TGTGCCAGCAGCTTAAGCGGGCACACAGATACGCAGTATTTT
v_gene: TRBV6-2/TRBV6-3; abundance: few; j_gene: TRBJ2-5; d_gene: -; CDR3aa: CASSKLARETQYF; CDR3nt: TGTGCCAGCAGCAAACTAGCACGCGAGACCCAGTACTTC
v_gene: TRBV11-2; abundance: -; j_gene: TRBJ1-2; d_gene: -; CDR3aa: CASSLPGAQGYTF; CDR3nt: TGTGCCAGCAGCCTCCCCGGGGCGCAGGGCTACACCTTC
v_gene: TRBV20-1; abundance: -; j_gene: TRBJ2-3; d_gene: TRBD1; CDR3aa: CGANRGQVTDTQYF; CDR3nt: TGCGGTGCAAACAGGGGGCAGGTCACAGATACGCAGTATTTT
v_gene: TRBV9; abundance: -; j_gene: TRBJ2-7; d_gene: -; CDR3aa: CASSAGLESYEQYF; CDR3nt: TGTGCCAGCAGCGCGGGACTGGAGTCCTACGAGCAGTACTTC
v_gene: TRBV24-1; abundance: -; j_gene: TRBJ2-6; d_gene: -; CDR3aa: CATSEPGPEELDVLTF; CDR3nt: TGTGCCACCAGTGAACCCGGGCCAGAAGAGCTGGACGTCCTGACTTTC
v_gene: TRBV20-1; abundance: -; j_gene: TRBJ1-2; d_gene: -; CDR3aa: CSASSQGEPYGYTF; CDR3nt: TGCAGTGCTAGTTCGCAGGGCGAGCCCTATGGCTACACCTTC
v_gene: TRBV12-3/TRBV12-4; abundance: -; j_gene: TRBJ2-1; d_gene: -; CDR3aa: CASSYTGFNEQFF; CDR3nt: TGTGCCAGCAGTTACACGGGGTTCAATGAGCAGTTCTTC